This T cell receptor (beta chain) was sequenced during a study of T cells in Graves' hyperthyroidism and ophthalmopathy. This clonotype was detected ten times or more. The V gene's germline CDR1 is SGHRS and CDR2 YFSETQ. This CDR3 contains 13 residues. Trimming took off 1 base at V and 5 bases at J, with 10 bases between the two ends. Amplification of TCR beta CDR3 regions was performed using RNA transcripts as template. The HTBI primer set was used in a first-round RT-PCR of the TCR CDR3. TCRdb fed the multiplex PCR reads into MiXCR, producing one record per CDR3 protein. The data hold about 610,000 distinct CDR3 sequences, with roughly 15% observed a single time.

The rearrangement links TRBV5-1 to TRBJ2-7; D perhaps matches TRBD1 (7 bases). The sample taken for sequencing was blood. This receptor was identified in a middle-aged woman with Graves' ophthalmopathy. The CDR3 bases are TGCGCCAGCAGCTTGCAGGGGGGAAACGAGCAGTACTTC. Its translation is CASSLQGGNEQYF.